This passage covers 28 T cell receptor beta chains from one sample sequenced in a study of vaccination effects on CD4 cells after COVID-19. The ViraFEST assay expanded antigen-specific CD4+ T cells with viral peptide pools before sequencing. CD4+ T cells were isolated after about nine days of culture. According to the study, vaccine recipients showed no prior SARS-CoV-2 infection and negative nucleocapsid antibodies. TCRdb's copy holds only in-frame clones and misses some; the assay was immunoSEQ multiplex PCR. The sample has about 24,000 clones; around two thirds are singletons. The antigens these receptors bind are not known. The sequencing here drew on CD4+ T cells from PBMCs cultured with HCoV-OC43 spike peptides, taken before COVID-19 vaccination. Subset given: HCoV-OC43 spike overlapping peptide pool stimulation. All receptors come from a human donor who received a COVID-19 vaccine.

J is TRBJ2-1 and V is TRBV11-3, with D perhaps being TRBD1 or TRBD2 (6 bases each). There are 14 residues in the CDR3. Trimming left V 5 bases short and J 8 bases short, with 16 bases between. Germline V gene sequence: CDR1 SGHNT, CDR2 YENEEA. As DNA, the CDR3 is TGTGCCAGCAGCATAGGGGCCGGGGGCTATGAGCAGTTCTTC. It is translated as CASSIGAGGYEQFF.

This CDR3 is CASSQAGTGYNEQFF. Here the CDR3 DNA reads TGTGCCAGCTCACAAGCCGGGACAGGATACAATGAGCAGTTCTTC. The chain links TRBV18 to TRBJ2-1; the match to TRBD1 covers 8 bases. The CDR3 sequence is 15 residues long. Trimming cost V 4 bases and J 4 bases; bases outside gene matches: 6. Looked up from germline, CDR1 is KGHSH and CDR2 is LQKENI.

This chain connects TRBV19 to TRBJ1-1; perhaps TRBD1 as D (6 bases). The CDR3 totals 15 residues. Germline CDR1 is LNHDA and CDR2 is SQIVND (reference sequence). Deletions cut 3 bases from V and 1 base from J, with 12 bases between. CDR3 nucleotides: TGTGCCAGTAGTATTTCCTCGACAGGGAACACTGAAGCTTTCTTT. It codes for CASSISSTGNTEAFF.

This clone was observed a few times. The chain combines TRBV29-1 with TRBJ1-2; D unclear. The germline V gene encodes CDR1 SQVTM and CDR2 ANQGSEA. CDR3 length: 12 residues. The CDR3 region has the DNA TGCACCATTCAGTCCTTTGGGTATGGCTACACCTTC. Its protein product is CTIQSFGYGYTF.

CDR3 DNA sequence: TGCGCCAGCAGCCAAGACGGGGACTCTGGAAACACCATATATTTT. Encoded protein: CASSQDGDSGNTIYF. The chain has TRBV4-1 and TRBJ1-3; no firm D call. Germline V gives CDR1 MGHRA, CDR2 YSYEKL. V was clipped by 0 bases and J by 0 bases, with 6 bases between them. The CDR3 has 15 residues.

V is TRBV30 and J is TRBJ2-3; 12 bases map to TRBD2. V trimming: 3 bases; J trimming: 10 bases; junction bases outside the gene matches: 8. Per germline, CDR1 GTSNPN and CDR2 SVGIG (reference sequence). This CDR3 is 14 amino acids long. The CDR3 spells CAWSGLAGLTPQYF. The CDR3 DNA sequence: TGTGCCTGGAGCGGACTAGCGGGGCTTACCCCGCAGTATTTT. The full variable domain, its missing parts supplied by reference TRBV30 and TRBJ2-3, is SQTIHQWPATLVQPVGSPLSLECTVEGTSNPNLYWYRQAAGRGLQLLFYSVGIGQISSEVPQNLSASRPQDRQFILSSKKLLLSDSGFYLCAWSGLAGLTPQYFGPGTRLTVL.

The chain employs TRBV5-4 and TRBJ2-1; 11 positions match TRBD2. The germline V gene encodes CDR1 SGHNT and CDR2 YYREEE (reference sequence). J was trimmed by 4 bases and V by 5 bases; bases with no gene match: 5. This CDR3 spans 15 amino acids. Written as DNA, the CDR3 is TGTGCCAGCAGTTCCGGACTAGCGGGTTACAATGAGCAGTTCTTC. Translation: CASSSGLAGYNEQFF.

Only one count was recorded for this clone. The chain links TRBV11-3 to TRBJ2-3, with TRBD2 matching over 7 bases. This CDR3 spans 16 amino acids. CDR1 and CDR2 from the germline V gene are SGHNT and YENEEA. V was clipped by 5 bases and J by 5 bases; unmatched bases: 13. The CDR3 is CASSPPGLVVLDTQYF. DNA for the CDR3: TGTGCCAGCAGCCCCCCCGGACTAGTCGTGCTAGATACGCAGTATTTT.

This clone has more than one count but fewer than ten. The chain uses TRBV7-7 and TRBJ2-2, with D maybe TRBD2 (7 bases). Per the germline V gene, CDR1 is SSHAT and CDR2 is FNYEAQ (reference sequence). The CDR3 loop spans 16 amino acids. Trimming cost V 1 base and J 6 bases, with 15 bases left between them. The CDR3 bases are TGTGCCAGCAGCTTAGTGTATGGGGGGGCCTCCGGGGAGCTGTTTTTT. Its translation is CASSLVYGGASGELFF.

The rearrangement links TRBV7-6 to TRBJ1-2; no clear D gene. V was pared by 5 bases and J by 7 bases, with 8 bases between. Germline loops: CDR1 SGHVS, CDR2 FNYEAQ. The CDR3 has 11 amino acids. CDR3 in DNA: TGTGCCAGCAGCCCCAACGTTGGCTACACCTTC. Amino acid sequence: CASSPNVGYTF. The variable domain in full, with the rest retrieved from reference TRBV7-6 and TRBJ1-2, is GAGVSQSPRYKVTKRGQDVALRCDPISGHVSLYWYRQALGQGPEFLTYFNYEAQQDKSGLPNDRFSAERPEGSISTLTIQRTEQRDSAMYRCASSPNVGYTFGSGTRLTVV.

Comment on this clone: Other DNA sequences in the sample encode the same CDR3. This sequence joins TRBV11-2 and TRBJ2-2; D not resolved. The CDR3 has 13 residues. The germline V gene has CDR1 SGHAT and CDR2 FQNNGV. Trimming removed 9 bases at V and 0 bases at J, with 8 bases between. The CDR3 is CASSDSNTGELFF. Here the CDR3 DNA reads TGTGCCAGTTCCGACTCGAACACCGGGGAGCTGTTTTTT.

The chain couples TRBV2 to TRBJ2-4; D perhaps matches TRBD2 (6 bases). The CDR3 extends over 18 amino acids. The V gene's germline CDR1 is SNHLY and CDR2 FYNNEI. With 2 bases removed from V and 1 base from J, the gap between germline ends came to 18 bases. This CDR3 reads CASSESLAFGRAKNIQYF. The CDR3 DNA sequence: TGTGCCAGCAGTGAATCACTAGCTTTTGGACGCGCCAAAAACATTCAGTACTTC.

This clone was observed a handful of times. This chain links TRBV11-2 with TRBJ1-6; TRBD1 might be the D (5 bases). The germline V gene encodes CDR1 SGHAT and CDR2 FQNNGV. Trimming removed 8 bases from V and 5 bases from J, with 13 bases in between. The CDR3 has 14 amino acids. CDR3 residues: CASASTDNNSPLHF. CDR3 DNA: TGTGCCAGCGCTTCGACAGATAATAATTCACCCCTCCACTTT.

There are a few counts of this clone. The chain recombines TRBV11-2 with TRBJ1-2; D possibly corresponds to TRBD1 (6 bases). The CDR3 is 17 residues long. V lost 6 bases and J lost 0, with 20 bases in between. The germline CDR1 and CDR2 sequences are SGHAT and FQNNGV. Here the CDR3 DNA reads TGTGCCAGCAGTCAGGACAGTATCACGCGTCCTAACTATGGCTACACCTTC. Translated, it gives CASSQDSITRPNYGYTF.

The gene calls are TRBV7-8 and TRBJ2-7; 9 bases line up with TRBD2. The CDR3 runs to 14 residues. Trimming at V came to 5 bases and at J to 6 bases, leaving 8 bases not matched to a gene. Looked up from germline, CDR1 is SGHVS and CDR2 is FQNEAQ. The CDR3 DNA sequence: TGTGCCAGCAGCCCCGGTGGTAGCGGGGGCGAGCAGTACTTC. This gives the protein CASSPGGSGGEQYF.

This chain uses TRBV2 with TRBJ2-2; TRBD1 might be the D (5 bases). The V and J ends lost 2 bases and 0 bases respectively, with 7 bases between them. Per germline, CDR1 SNHLY and CDR2 FYNNEI. CDR3 length: 15 amino acids. In DNA form, the CDR3 reads TGTGCCAGCAGTGAACAGGGAACGAACACCGGGGAGCTGTTTTTT. Encoded protein: CASSEQGTNTGELFF.

The chain employs TRBV7-9 and TRBJ2-7, with a possible D match to TRBD2 (6 bases). Germline lookup yields CDR1 SEHNR and CDR2 FQNEAQ (reference sequence). V gave up 4 bases and J gave up 5 bases, with 6 bases separating them. The CDR3 spans 11 residues. In DNA, the CDR3 is TGTGCCAGCAGCTGGAGGGACGAGCAGTACTTC. Its protein is CASSWRDEQYF.

J is TRBJ1-4 and V is TRBV7-9, with unresolved D. Germline assignment: CDR1 SEHNR and CDR2 FQNEAQ (reference sequence). Trimming left V 3 bases short and J 5 bases short, with 7 bases between. The CDR3 has 13 residues. In nucleotides, the CDR3 is TGTGCCAGCAGCTTCCGCTGGAATGAAAAACTGTTTTTT. Translation gives CASSFRWNEKLFF.

The chain links TRBV11-3 to TRBJ2-1; no clear D gene. Germline-derived CDR1 and CDR2 are SGHNT and YENEEA. The CDR3 length is 13 residues. Deletions cut 4 bases from V and 8 bases from J, with 12 bases between. Here the CDR3 reads CASSSGPPHEQFF. CDR3 coding DNA: TGTGCCAGCAGCTCGGGCCCCCCCCATGAGCAGTTCTTC.

This chain joins TRBV18 and TRBJ2-7, with D perhaps TRBD1 (6 bases). The germline V gene has CDR1 KGHSH and CDR2 LQKENI. The CDR3 is 16 residues long. Trimming removed 1 base at V and 3 bases at J, with 16 bases between. In nucleotides, the CDR3 is TGTGCCAGCTCACCACTGGAGACAGGCGCTATCTACGAGCAGTACTTC. It encodes CASSPLETGAIYEQYF.

The chain carries TRBV3-1 (or the pseudogene TRBV3-2) and TRBJ1-4; D is ambiguous. V was pared by 4 bases and J by 8 bases, with 17 bases between. The germline V gene has CDR1 LGHDT and CDR2 YNNKEL (reference sequence). The CDR3 totals 15 residues. This chain's CDR3 is CASSLRVRLGEKLFF. CDR3 nucleotides: TGTGCCAGCAGCCTTAGAGTTCGGTTAGGGGAAAAACTGTTTTTT.

The chain uses TRBV5-1 and TRBJ2-4; no clear D. Trimming removed 0 bases from V and 8 bases from J, with 12 bases in between. From germline, CDR1 is SGHRS and CDR2 YFSETQ. This CDR3 is built from 14 residues. The CDR3 reads CASSLESAVDIQYF. DNA of the CDR3: TGCGCCAGCAGCTTGGAGAGCGCAGTCGACATTCAGTACTTC.

The rearrangement joins TRBV12-3 or TRBV12-4 to TRBJ1-4, with D tentatively TRBD1 (5 bases). The V end was cut by 9 bases, the J end by 8 bases, with 13 bases between. The CDR3 is 12 amino acids. The CDR3 reads CASSGSGEKLFF. The CDR3 coding sequence is TGTGCCAGTTCAGGGTCAGGGGAAAAACTGTTTTTT.

In this sample, this clone turned up a few times. This chain links TRBV6-1 with TRBJ1-2, with D possibly matching TRBD1 (6 bases). The CDR3 has 14 amino acids. CDR1 is MNHNS and CDR2 is SASEGT in the germline V gene. V shed 1 base and J shed 8 bases, with 14 bases lying between them. The CDR3 loop is CASSEVPGEGGYTF. The CDR3 DNA reads as TGTGCCAGCAGTGAAGTCCCAGGGGAAGGGGGCTACACCTTC.

In DNA form, the CDR3 reads TGTGCCATCAGTATAAACCAGAACACTGAAGCTTTCTTT. Translated: CAISINQNTEAFF. The V call is TRBV10-3, the J call TRBJ1-1, with D unresolved. From germline, CDR1 is ENHRY and CDR2 SYGVKD. V was cut by 5 bases and J by 1 base, with 8 bases left in between. The CDR3 has 13 residues.

The DNA for the CDR3 is TGTGCCAGCAGCTCCGGTGGAAAACAGGGGCAACTGTTTTTT. It is translated as CASSSGGKQGQLFF. The rearrangement uses TRBV3-1 (or the pseudogene TRBV3-2) and TRBJ1-4; 7 nucleotides agree with TRBD1. Germline assignment: CDR1 LGHDT and CDR2 YNNKEL (reference sequence). The junction had 12 bases not matched to a gene; V was cut back by 5 bases and J by 12 bases. The CDR3 spans 14 residues.

This clone was seen only once. The chain carries TRBV5-1 and TRBJ1-2; tentatively, D is TRBD1 (6 bases). Trimming left V 5 bases short and J 8 bases short, with 22 bases between. Germline CDR1 SGHRS, CDR2 YFSETQ. This CDR3 contains 15 residues. CDR3 sequence (DNA): TGCGCCAGCAGTTCGCGGGGGGCTACGGATTGGGGCTACACCTTC. Amino acid sequence: CASSSRGATDWGYTF.

J is TRBJ2-1 and V is TRBV11-3, with D perhaps TRBD1 (6 bases). The CDR3 contains 16 residues. With 2 bases removed from V and 0 bases from J, the gap between germline ends came to 11 bases. Per germline, CDR1 SGHNT and CDR2 YENEEA. The CDR3 nucleotides read TGTGCCAGCAGCTTAAGTACAGGGAGCTCCTACAATGAGCAGTTCTTC. Its translation is CASSLSTGSSYNEQFF. Complete variable domain (other parts from reference TRBV11-3 and TRBJ2-1): EAGVVQSPRYKIIEKKQPVAFWCNPISGHNTLYWYLQNLGQGPELLIRYENEEAVDDSQLPKDRFSAERLKGVDSTLKIQPAELGDSAVYLCASSLSTGSSYNEQFFGPGTRLTVL.